This TCR beta chain derives from a study of human T cells and chemical hapten exposure. For the study at large: Yields of TCR per sample differed, chiefly owing to small differences in pooled library volume.

Points on this clonotype: Its specificity is unknown.

Before extraction, the whole blood was not fractionated, and total RNA was taken from it. The study used a library that attached unique molecular identifiers to individual cDNA molecules. Authors' processing steps: Around 97,000 TCRs per sample was the median, with a range of about 20,000 to 690,600. A single record per CDR3 protein comes from TCRdb applying MiXCR to the reads. TCRdb's processing, not the study's, gives the V and J calls here. This table has around 120,000 distinct CDR3 sequences, over 7.5% appearing once. Study-level points and caveats: The number of TCRs above 1 in 1000 frequency did not change after DPC sensitization.

Per the germline V gene, CDR1 is LGHNT and CDR2 is FRNRAP. V lost 6 bases and J 3 bases, leaving 9 bases between the germline ends. The CDR3 is 12 residues long. Sequencing used whole blood. The TCR comes from a human donor in good health. Some clones in this sample may be carry-over from other donors' samples. The chain couples TRBV12-5 to TRBJ2-7, with D tentatively TRBD1 (5 bases). Written as DNA, the CDR3 is TGTGCTAGTGGCCTGGGGCGCTACGAGCAGTACTTC. Its translation is CASGLGRYEQYF.